This T cell receptor (beta chain) derives from a study of T cells in Graves' hyperthyroidism and ophthalmopathy. On this clonotype: Its antigen is unknown.

The source material, RNA transcripts, was used to amplify TCR beta CDR3 regions. The primer set for the first-round RT-PCR of the TCR CDR3 was HTBI. Each CDR3 protein is one row after TCRdb ran MiXCR on the multiplex PCR reads. In the table there are more than 550,000 distinct CDR3 sequences, 17% of which are singletons. The CDR3 spans 15 residues. Trimming shortened V by 0 bases and J by 2 bases, and 10 bases separated the two germline ends. The V gene's germline CDR1 is KGHSH and CDR2 LQKENI. Newly diagnosed hyperthyroidism, duration under 2 months, in patients aged 18 to 65. Researchers barred patients who had uncontrolled infection, other autoimmune disease, pregnancy or lactation. Isolation of PBMCs was performed on 8.5 to 10 ml fresh peripheral blood. Findings of the study overall: Ophthalmopathy was told apart from stable hyperthyroidism by a 13 V-J model.

The sequence was collected from a man in his fifties or sixties with Graves' hyperthyroidism. The specimen sequenced was blood. V gene TRBV18 combines with J gene TRBJ1-1; no definite D call. The CDR3 spells CASSPPVWRNTEAFF. CDR3 coding DNA: TGTGCCAGCTCACCACCGGTCTGGAGAAACACTGAAGCTTTCTTT.